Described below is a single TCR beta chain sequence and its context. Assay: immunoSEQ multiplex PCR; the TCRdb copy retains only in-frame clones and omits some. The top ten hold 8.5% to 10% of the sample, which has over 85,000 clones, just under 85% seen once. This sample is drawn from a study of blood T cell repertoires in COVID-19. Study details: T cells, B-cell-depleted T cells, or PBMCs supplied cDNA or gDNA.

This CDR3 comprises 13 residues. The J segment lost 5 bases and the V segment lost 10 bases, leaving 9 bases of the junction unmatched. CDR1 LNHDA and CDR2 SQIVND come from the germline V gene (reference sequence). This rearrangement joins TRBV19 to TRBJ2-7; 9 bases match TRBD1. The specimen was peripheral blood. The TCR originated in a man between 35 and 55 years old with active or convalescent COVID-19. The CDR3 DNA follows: TGTGCCACCCGTCGGGACAGGGAAAACGAGCAGTACTTC. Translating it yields CATRRDRENEQYF.